What follows are 18 T cell receptor beta chains derived from one specimen sequenced in a study of blood T cell repertoires in COVID-19. Here immunoSEQ multiplex PCR was the method, and the copy in TCRdb shows in-frame clones only, minus some. The table includes approximately 150,000 clones, under 85% detected once. Sequencing used peripheral blood. Receptors were obtained from a man aged 50 to 59 with active or convalescent COVID-19.

This clone was detected only once. The chain uses TRBV10-3 and TRBJ2-3, with TRBD2 matching over 13 bases. CDR3 length: 16 residues. Germline CDR1 is ENHRY and CDR2 is SYGVKD. Trimming removed 10 bases from V and 4 bases from J; junction bases left unmatched: 11. The CDR3 here is CATQLGLAGAADTQYF. Written as DNA, the CDR3 is TGTGCCACCCAACTCGGACTAGCGGGAGCCGCAGATACGCAGTATTTT.

J is TRBJ2-3 and V is TRBV28; TRBD2 agrees at 9 bases. The CDR3 loop spans 15 amino acids. V lost 6 bases to trimming and J lost 2 bases; unmatched junction nucleotides: 6. From germline, CDR1 is MDHEN and CDR2 SYDVKM. The CDR3 reads CASRKSGRPTDTQYF. The CDR3 DNA follows: TGTGCCAGCAGAAAAAGCGGGAGGCCCACAGATACGCAGTATTTT. The full variable domain, with the rest looked up from reference TRBV28 and TRBJ2-3, is DVKVTQSSRYLVKRTGEKVFLECVQDMDHENMFWYRQDPGLGLRLIYFSYDVKMKEKGDIPEGYSVSREKKERFSLILESASTNQTSMYLCASRKSGRPTDTQYFGPGTRLTVL.

This clone appeared a single time. The junction differs from germline at one of its ends, possibly a read error. The gene calls are TRBV7-7 and TRBJ2-5; 12 nucleotides align to TRBD1. Germline CDR1 and CDR2: SSHAT and FNYEAQ (reference sequence). There are 15 residues in the CDR3. The CDR3 DNA reads as TGTGCTAGCAGCCGGGACAGGGGGCGCGGAGAGACCCAGTACTTC. Protein sequence: CASSRDRGRGETQYF. The full variable domain, its missing parts supplied by reference TRBV7-7 and TRBJ2-5, is GAGVSQSPRYKVTKRGQDVTLRCDPISSHATLYWYQQALGQGPEFLTYFNYEAQPDKSGLPSDRFSAERPEGSISTLTIQRTEQRDSAMYRCASSRDRGRGETQYFGPGTRLLVL.

The V call is TRBV5-1, the J call TRBJ2-5, with a tentative D call TRBD2 (7 bases). The ends were cut back, 0 bases at V and 4 bases at J, with 10 bases in the middle. There are 14 residues in the CDR3. The germline V gene encodes CDR1 SGHRS and CDR2 YFSETQ. The CDR3 loop reads CASSLVGGVETQYF. CDR3 nucleotide sequence: TGCGCCAGCAGCTTGGTAGGGGGGGTAGAGACCCAGTACTTC.

This clone showed up just once. This chain connects TRBV7-2 to TRBJ2-4, with D unresolved. CDR1 and CDR2 (germline): SGHTA, FQGNSA. This CDR3 spans 15 amino acids. V was pared by 3 bases and J by 0 bases, with 9 bases between. The CDR3 DNA follows: TGTGCCAGCAGCTTGCGAGTTCTAGCCAAAAACATTCAGTACTTC. This encodes CASSLRVLAKNIQYF.

The rearrangement joins TRBV11-2 to TRBJ1-2; 10 bases match TRBD1. Germline V lookup: CDR1 SGHAT, CDR2 FQNNGV. The CDR3 runs to 17 residues. With 3 bases clipped from V and 1 base from J, the junction kept 8 bases outside the gene matches. CDR3 region: CASSLFAGQGHNYGYTF. In nucleotides, the CDR3 is TGTGCCAGCAGCTTGTTTGCGGGACAGGGGCATAACTATGGCTACACCTTC.

The chain combines TRBV19 with TRBJ1-2; no clear D gene. There are 15 residues in the CDR3. Trimming stripped 5 bases from V and 4 bases from J, with 17 bases between. The germline CDR1 and CDR2 sequences are LNHDA and SQIVND (reference sequence). CDR3 in DNA: TGTGCCAGTAGTTTTGGACGGACTATTTCCTATGGCTACACCTTC. Translated, it gives CASSFGRTISYGYTF.

The V and J genes are TRBV7-9 and TRBJ2-1; 7 bases fit TRBD2. The CDR3 loop spans 19 amino acids. The V segment lost 5 bases and the J segment 1 base; nucleotides outside the gene matches: 17. In germline, CDR1 is SEHNR, CDR2 FQNEAQ (reference sequence). CDR3 nucleotide sequence: TGTGCCAGCAGCGACCTATGGGGGAGGGAGCGGGGTTCCTACAATGAGCAGTTCTTC. Protein product: CASSDLWGRERGSYNEQFF.

The V call is TRBV5-4, the J call TRBJ2-7; possible D gene TRBD1, 6 bases. Germline V gene data show CDR1 as SGHNT and CDR2 as YYREEE (reference sequence). V was pared by 2 bases and J by 3 bases, with 9 bases between. The CDR3 covers 13 residues. CDR3 loop: CASSFIRGYEQYF. Here the CDR3 DNA reads TGTGCCAGCAGCTTCATCAGGGGCTACGAGCAGTACTTC.

This sequence joins TRBV6-5 and TRBJ2-6; no clear D gene. Germline loops: CDR1 MNHEY, CDR2 SVGAGI. The V and J ends lost 4 bases and 0 bases respectively, with 7 bases between them. The CDR3 has 15 amino acids. This CDR3 is CASSFTGSGANVLTF. The CDR3 nucleotides read TGTGCCAGCAGTTTCACCGGCTCTGGGGCCAACGTCCTGACTTTC.

The chain links TRBV10-3 to TRBJ1-5; D is possibly TRBD1 (5 bases). Germline V gene lookup returns CDR1 ENHRY and CDR2 SYGVKD. V lost 6 bases, J lost 6 bases, and 18 bases lay in between. The CDR3 runs 15 residues. CDR3 nucleotide sequence: TGTGCCATCAGCGCGGGACGGGCAGAGGGTCAGCCCCAGCATTTT. Residues: CAISAGRAEGQPQHF.

The gene calls are TRBV25-1 and TRBJ1-6, with 7 bases matching TRBD1. Germline CDR1 MGHDK, CDR2 SYGVNS. This CDR3 has 13 residues. V shed 6 bases and J 10 bases; nucleotides not matched to a gene: 6. The CDR3 loop reads CASRDTGVSPLHF. The CDR3 DNA sequence: TGTGCCAGCAGGGACACAGGGGTCTCACCCCTCCACTTT.

This clone was recorded once. This chain connects TRBV25-1 to TRBJ2-7; no definite D call. The V gene lost 8 bases and the J gene lost 5 bases, with 10 bases spanning the gap. The CDR3 contains 11 residues. Per the germline V gene, CDR1 is MGHDK and CDR2 is SYGVNS. CDR3 in DNA: TGTGCCAGCGCCATGAGCAACGAGCAGTACTTC. Its protein product is CASAMSNEQYF.

The chain joins TRBV30 to TRBJ2-1; TRBD1 aligns across 9 bases. The CDR3 runs 15 residues. V lost 2 bases to trimming and J lost 2 bases; unmatched junction nucleotides: 4. The germline V gene encodes CDR1 GTSNPN and CDR2 SVGIG (reference sequence). The CDR3, as DNA: TGTGCCTGGAGTCTCTACAGGGGGCCCTACAATGAGCAGTTCTTC. Encoded protein: CAWSLYRGPYNEQFF. The whole variable domain, remainder taken from reference TRBV30 and TRBJ2-1, is SQTIHQWPATLVQPVGSPLSLECTVEGTSNPNLYWYRQAAGRGLQLLFYSVGIGQISSEVPQNLSASRPQDRQFILSSKKLLLSDSGFYLCAWSLYRGPYNEQFFGPGTRLTVL.

The chain links TRBV5-4 to TRBJ2-1, with a possible D match to TRBD2 (5 bases). Germline-derived CDR1 and CDR2 are SGHNT and YYREEE (reference sequence). This CDR3 contains 14 residues. The V end lost 2 bases, the J end lost 5 bases, and 11 bases lay between the germline ends. CDR3 coding DNA: TGTGCCAGCAGCTTCGGTGGTAGCGACAATGAGCAGTTCTTC. Protein: CASSFGGSDNEQFF.

A note on this clone: Other nucleotide sequences in the sample specify the same CDR3. The rearrangement links TRBV28 to TRBJ1-5, with D possibly TRBD1 on 6 matching bases. V was cut by 3 bases and J by 0 bases, with 9 bases left in between. Germline V gives CDR1 MDHEN, CDR2 SYDVKM. This CDR3 is built from 15 residues. CDR3 bases: TGTGCCAGCAGTTTGTGGACAGATAGCAATCAGCCCCAGCATTTT. Protein product: CASSLWTDSNQPQHF.

The gene calls are TRBV7-3 and TRBJ2-2; D call uncertain. The CDR3 has 13 residues. Between the trimmed V and J ends, which lost 5 bases and 4 bases, there was a span of 8 bases. Germline assignment: CDR1 SGHTA and CDR2 FQGTGA. CDR3 in amino acids: CASSLRATGELFF. The CDR3 bases are TGTGCCAGCAGCCTAAGGGCCACCGGGGAGCTGTTTTTT.

The J gene is TRBJ1-1, the V gene TRBV28; D is perhaps TRBD1 (6 bases). The CDR3 runs to 12 residues. The V end lost 4 bases, the J end lost 3 bases, and 6 bases lay between the germline ends. Germline V gene lookup returns CDR1 MDHEN and CDR2 SYDVKM. CDR3 region: CASSSGDTEAFF. The CDR3 region has the DNA TGTGCCAGCAGTTCAGGGGACACTGAAGCTTTCTTT.